One sample yielded the 20 T cell receptor beta chains listed below, sequenced in a study of shared clonotypes between healthy human individuals. Clones were sequenced by immunoSEQ multiplex PCR, and TCRdb holds only the in-frame ones, with some missing. Of over 2,000,000 clones listed, 85% to 95% were seen once; the top ten hold about 1.7%. Naive CD8 cells were CD45RO-negative, positively selected for CCR7, excluding terminally differentiated effector memory CD45RA+ cells. The sequencing input was naive CD8+ T cells from PBMCs. Receptor source: a young man in good health. Some clones in this sample may be carry-over from other donors' samples.

This clone was seen once. This chain joins TRBV19 and TRBJ2-7, with D perhaps TRBD1 (6 bases). This CDR3 has 13 amino acids. Trimming pared 5 bases from V and 3 bases from J, leaving 11 bases between. The germline V gene encodes CDR1 LNHDA and CDR2 SQIVND (reference sequence). The CDR3 is CASSPGGNYEQYF. CDR3 bases: TGTGCCAGTAGTCCTGGGGGCAACTACGAGCAGTACTTC.

Notes on this clone: Other nucleotide sequences from this sample produce the same CDR3. The rearrangement links TRBV19 to TRBJ2-2, with unresolved D. V was shortened by 3 bases and J by 5 bases, with 7 bases between the two germline ends. This CDR3 contains 13 residues. Germline CDR1 LNHDA, CDR2 SQIVND (reference sequence). CDR3 amino acids: CASSMGLTGELFF. The CDR3 DNA is TGTGCCAGTAGTATGGGTCTTACCGGGGAGCTGTTTTTT.

To note about this clone: The same CDR3 arises from other DNA sequences in this sample as well. The chain is built from TRBV9 and TRBJ1-1; D is unclear. V was pared by 2 bases and J by 5 bases, with 10 bases between. The length of the CDR3 is 13 residues. Germline V gives CDR1 SGDLS, CDR2 YYNGEE. CDR3 nucleotides: TGTGCCAGCAGCGTTGGGAGTGGGACTGAAGCTTTCTTT. This gives the protein CASSVGSGTEAFF.

The V and J genes are TRBV4-2 and TRBJ2-7; D might be TRBD1 (6 bases). The germline V gene encodes CDR1 LGHNA and CDR2 YNFKEQ. Trimming took off 1 base at V and 2 bases at J, with 18 bases between the two ends. CDR3 length: 17 residues. CDR3 nucleotide sequence: TGTGCCAGCAGCCAAGCCTTTGAGGGACACGGCGCCTACGAGCAGTACTTC. Translated: CASSQAFEGHGAYEQYF.

A remark on this clone: The junction departs from germline at one end; a sequencing error may be responsible. The chain joins TRBV6-4 to TRBJ1-1, with D uncertain. Germline V gene lookup returns CDR1 MRHNA and CDR2 SNTAGT. The CDR3 runs 11 residues. The CDR3 DNA reads as TGTGCCAGCAGTGGTTTGGGTGAAACTTTCTTT. Translated, it gives CASSGLGETFF.

V is TRBV5-4 and J is TRBJ1-2; D not resolved. The V end was cut by 3 bases, the J end by 4 bases, with 7 bases between. The CDR3 contains 12 residues. The V gene's germline CDR1 is SGHNT and CDR2 YYREEE (reference sequence). The CDR3 bases are TGTGCCAGCAGCTCGGACGCCTATGGCTACACCTTC. Residues: CASSSDAYGYTF. Using reference TRBV5-4 and TRBJ1-2 for the parts outside the CDR3, the full variable domain is ETGVTQSPTHLIKTRGQQVTLRCSSQSGHNTVSWYQQALGQGPQFIFQYYREEENGRGNFPPRFSGLQFPNYSSELNVNALELDDSALYLCASSSDAYGYTFGSGTRLTVV.

This rearrangement joins TRBV2 to TRBJ2-1; D possibly corresponds to TRBD1 (5 bases). V was clipped by 7 bases and J by 1 base, with 11 bases between them. Germline V lookup: CDR1 SNHLY, CDR2 FYNNEI. The length of the CDR3 is 14 residues. CDR3 in DNA: TGTGCCAGCATGTTTCAGGGATCCTACAATGAGCAGTTCTTC. Its protein is CASMFQGSYNEQFF.

In the case of this clone: Other DNA sequences within the sample encode an identical CDR3. The rearrangement links TRBV5-4 to TRBJ2-1, with unresolved D. The CDR3 is made up of 14 amino acids. Germline lookup yields CDR1 SGHNT and CDR2 YYREEE (reference sequence). Between the trimmed V and J ends, which lost 1 base and 2 bases, there was a span of 7 bases. This CDR3 reads CASSLRGTYNEQFF. The DNA of the CDR3 is TGTGCCAGCAGCTTGCGTGGGACCTACAATGAGCAGTTCTTC. Variable domain in full (rest from reference TRBV5-4 and TRBJ2-1): ETGVTQSPTHLIKTRGQQVTLRCSSQSGHNTVSWYQQALGQGPQFIFQYYREEENGRGNFPPRFSGLQFPNYSSELNVNALELDDSALYLCASSLRGTYNEQFFGPGTRLTVL.

In its sample, this clone was seen once. At the DNA level, this CDR3 is encoded by other sequences in the same sample as well. Here the CDR3 DNA reads TGTGCCAGCAGCTCCTGGACGGGGACCTACGAGCAGTACTTC. Translating it yields CASSSWTGTYEQYF. The chain is built from TRBV7-2 and TRBJ2-7; TRBD2 is a possible D gene (5 bases). This CDR3 is built from 14 residues. V lost 4 bases, J lost 2 bases, and 12 bases lay in between. Germline CDR1 is SGHTA and CDR2 is FQGNSA.

The rearrangement joins TRBV7-2 to TRBJ2-5; TRBD2 matches at 9 bases. Unmatched junction bases numbered 5, after V lost 2 bases and J lost 7 bases. The CDR3 sequence is 14 residues long. Germline CDR1 is SGHTA and CDR2 is FQGNSA. DNA of the CDR3: TGTGCCAGCAGCTTACGTCAGCGGGAGGTGACCCAGTACTTC. Protein: CASSLRQREVTQYF.

The chain recombines TRBV11-2 with TRBJ2-3; D is possibly TRBD2 (6 bases). The CDR3 spans 16 residues. With 5 bases removed from V and 0 bases from J, the gap between germline ends came to 15 bases. Germline V lookup: CDR1 SGHAT, CDR2 FQNNGV. The CDR3 loop is CASSPSGLRSTDTQYF. DNA of the CDR3: TGTGCCAGCAGCCCCTCGGGACTCCGCAGCACAGATACGCAGTATTTT.

This chain links TRBV11-2 with TRBJ2-7, with D possibly TRBD2 on 5 matching bases. Germline lookup yields CDR1 SGHAT and CDR2 FQNNGV. The CDR3 consists of 15 residues. Trimming left V 1 base short and J 2 bases short, with 12 bases between. As DNA, the CDR3 is TGTGCCAGCAGCTTAGTAGGTACCGGGGCCTACGAGCAGTACTTC. Amino acid sequence: CASSLVGTGAYEQYF. Looking up the rest from reference TRBV11-2 and TRBJ2-7 gives the full variable domain: EAGVAQSPRYKIIEKRQSVAFWCNPISGHATLYWYQQILGQGPKLLIQFQNNGVVDDSQLPKDRFSAERLKGVDSTLKIQPAKLEDSAVYLCASSLVGTGAYEQYFGPGTRLTVT.

V usage is TRBV7-9 and J usage is TRBJ1-5; TRBD1 might be the D (5 bases). V dropped 4 bases and J dropped 0 bases, with 10 bases sitting between them. Germline values: CDR1 SEHNR, CDR2 FQNEAQ (reference sequence). This CDR3 region has 15 residues. Written as DNA, the CDR3 is TGTGCCAGCAGCTCGACAGATGTTAGCAATCAGCCCCAGCATTTT. It encodes CASSSTDVSNQPQHF.

V gene TRBV7-9 combines with J gene TRBJ2-3; no clear D gene. The CDR3 contains 17 residues. Per the germline V gene, CDR1 is SEHNR and CDR2 is FQNEAQ (reference sequence). V was trimmed by 4 bases and J by 2 bases, leaving 19 bases between them. The CDR3 DNA is TGTGCCAGCAGCTCCCCTAGGCAAGGAGATCCCACAGATACGCAGTATTTT. Encoded protein: CASSSPRQGDPTDTQYF.

This chain connects TRBV28 to TRBJ2-7; D might be TRBD2 (5 bases). The CDR3 contains 15 residues. Germline V gene data show CDR1 as MDHEN and CDR2 as SYDVKM. V gave up 3 bases and J gave up 2 bases, with 14 bases separating them. As DNA, the CDR3 is TGTGCCAGCAGTTTTCGAGGGAGCTTAGCCTACGAGCAGTACTTC. Its translation is CASSFRGSLAYEQYF. Full variable domain (remainder filled in from reference TRBV28 and TRBJ2-7): DVKVTQSSRYLVKRTGEKVFLECVQDMDHENMFWYRQDPGLGLRLIYFSYDVKMKEKGDIPEGYSVSREKKERFSLILESASTNQTSMYLCASSFRGSLAYEQYFGPGTRLTVT.

The V gene is TRBV25-1, the J gene TRBJ2-1, with 7 bases lining up with TRBD2. Unmatched junction bases numbered 6, after V lost 1 base and J lost 9 bases. This CDR3 has 14 amino acids. The germline V gene has CDR1 MGHDK and CDR2 SYGVNS. The CDR3 coding sequence is TGTGCCAGCAGTGAATTTGGACTAGTGGGTGAGCAGTTCTTC. Residues: CASSEFGLVGEQFF.

The gene calls are TRBV15 and TRBJ2-1; the D gene is possibly TRBD1 (6 bases). CDR1 is LNHNV and CDR2 is YYDKDF in the germline V gene (reference sequence). The CDR3 loop spans 16 amino acids. V lost 6 bases and J 0 bases, leaving 15 bases between the germline ends. The DNA of the CDR3 is TGTGCCACCAGTCCCACAGGGAAGCTCTCCTACAATGAGCAGTTCTTC. Residues: CATSPTGKLSYNEQFF.

This clone was seen once. The chain joins TRBV15 to TRBJ2-1; D might be TRBD1 or TRBD2, each matching 7 bases. CDR1 and CDR2 from the germline V gene are LNHNV and YYDKDF (reference sequence). CDR3 length: 18 amino acids. The ends were cut back, 0 bases at V and 6 bases at J, with 21 bases in the middle. DNA for the CDR3: TGTGCCACCAGCAGAGATTGGGTCCGCAGGGGGGGCCTCAATGAGCAGTTCTTC. Amino acid sequence: CATSRDWVRRGGLNEQFF.

V and J are TRBV28 and TRBJ2-5; D is undetermined. CDR3 length: 15 amino acids. V lost 3 bases, J lost 2 bases, and 13 bases lay in between. Looked up from germline, CDR1 is MDHEN and CDR2 is SYDVKM. The CDR3 DNA follows: TGTGCCAGCAGTTTGGACCCCGGATGGCAAGAGACCCAGTACTTC. The encoded protein is CASSLDPGWQETQYF.

The chain links TRBV11-2 to TRBJ2-7, with TRBD1 as a possible D gene (6 bases). V was trimmed by 3 bases and J by 2 bases, leaving 14 bases between them. This CDR3 comprises 15 residues. Germline V lookup: CDR1 SGHAT, CDR2 FQNNGV. This CDR3 is CASSFFVQGAYEQYF. As DNA, the CDR3 is TGTGCCAGCAGCTTCTTTGTACAGGGTGCCTACGAGCAGTACTTC.